The 26 T cell receptor beta chains given below trace back to one sample, sequenced in a study of neoadjuvant anti-PD-1 for oral cavity cancer. Here immunoSEQ multiplex PCR was the method, and the copy in TCRdb shows in-frame clones only, minus some. The sample shows tens of thousands of clones, around 80% of them seen only once. Source: PBMCs, taken before nivolumab (anti-PD-1) treatment. The source of these receptors is a person aged 40-85 years with oral cavity squamous cell carcinoma.

The chain is built from TRBV29-1 and TRBJ2-5, with 11 bases fitting TRBD2. The CDR3 contains 17 residues. The germline V gene has CDR1 SQVTM and CDR2 ANQGSEA. Trimming at V came to 4 bases and at J to 5 bases, leaving 15 bases not matched to a gene. This CDR3 is CSVARGLAGGLGETQYF. The DNA for the CDR3 is TGCAGCGTTGCCCGGGGTTTAGCGGGAGGGCTGGGGGAGACCCAGTACTTC.

V usage is TRBV19 and J usage is TRBJ2-6, with no clear D. With 5 bases removed from V and 0 bases from J, the gap between germline ends came to 17 bases. The length of the CDR3 is 18 residues. The V gene's germline CDR1 is LNHDA and CDR2 SQIVND (reference sequence). DNA of the CDR3: TGTGCCAGTAGTCTTACAGTAGTTGGGGACTCTGGGGCCAACGTCCTGACTTTC. Translated: CASSLTVVGDSGANVLTF. The full variable domain, with the rest looked up from reference TRBV19 and TRBJ2-6, is DGGITQSPKYLFRKEGQNVTLSCEQNLNHDAMYWYRQDPGQGLRLIYYSQIVNDFQKGDIAEGYSVSREKKESFPLTVTSAQKNPTAFYLCASSLTVVGDSGANVLTFGAGSRLTVL.

The chain has TRBV6-1 and TRBJ2-5; perhaps TRBD2 as D (6 bases). The V end was cut by 5 bases, the J end by 3 bases, with 13 bases between. This CDR3 has 14 amino acids. Germline assignment: CDR1 MNHNS and CDR2 SASEGT. Here the CDR3 DNA reads TGTGCCAGCAGTCCTCACTGGGGGGAAGAGACCCAGTACTTC. It encodes CASSPHWGEETQYF.

The chain couples TRBV14 to TRBJ2-7; 8 nucleotides align to TRBD2. This CDR3 is built from 16 residues. The ends lost 0 bases at V and 2 bases at J; junction bases unmatched: 6. The germline gives CDR1 SGHDN, CDR2 FVKESK. The CDR3 reads CASSQEKTSAPYEQYF. The CDR3 coding sequence is TGTGCCAGCAGCCAAGAGAAGACTAGCGCTCCCTACGAGCAGTACTTC.

The V and J genes are TRBV5-5 and TRBJ1-2; D unclear. This CDR3 is built from 16 residues. The V and J ends lost 4 bases and 5 bases respectively, with 21 bases between them. Per germline, CDR1 SGHKS and CDR2 YYEKEE (reference sequence). The CDR3 DNA follows: TGTGCCAGCAGCCAGACCTTACCACCCCTTCCTTATGGCTACACCTTC. This translates into CASSQTLPPLPYGYTF.

The chain is built from TRBV2 and TRBJ2-1; 9 nucleotides match TRBD1. This CDR3 is built from 14 residues. V shed 6 bases, J shed 7 bases, and the junction held 7 bases outside the gene matches. Germline V lookup: CDR1 SNHLY, CDR2 FYNNEI. In DNA, the CDR3 is TGTGCCAGCAGATATCGGGACAGGGCGAATGAGCAGTTCTTC. As protein: CASRYRDRANEQFF.

J is TRBJ1-1 and V is TRBV7-9, with unresolved D. CDR3 length equals 14 residues. V lost 2 bases and J 5 bases, leaving 12 bases between the germline ends. CDR1 is SEHNR and CDR2 is FQNEAQ in the germline V gene (reference sequence). Written as DNA, the CDR3 is TGTGCCAGCAGCTTAAATCCAGGTGCTACTGAAGCTTTCTTT. Its protein is CASSLNPGATEAFF.

The CDR3 is CASSLSGGRAIYEQYF. In nucleotides, the CDR3 is TGCGCCAGCAGTTTATCCGGCGGGAGGGCCATCTACGAGCAGTACTTC. This chain joins TRBV4-1 and TRBJ2-7; 9 bases line up with TRBD2. V lost 6 bases and J lost 3; bases outside the gene matches: 12. Per the germline V gene, CDR1 is MGHRA and CDR2 is YSYEKL. The CDR3 is 16 residues long.

This sequence joins TRBV9 and TRBJ2-5, with a possible D match to TRBD2 (6 bases). The CDR3 length is 16 residues. Germline assignment: CDR1 SGDLS and CDR2 YYNGEE. The ends were cut back, 0 bases at V and 0 bases at J, with 12 bases in the middle. Here the CDR3 reads CASSVGDGGNQETQYF. CDR3 DNA sequence: TGTGCCAGCAGCGTAGGCGACGGGGGTAACCAAGAGACCCAGTACTTC.

The V and J genes are TRBV5-1 and TRBJ1-1; no clear D. Per the germline V gene, CDR1 is SGHRS and CDR2 is YFSETQ. The CDR3 covers 15 residues. V was cut by 0 bases and J by 5 bases, with 14 bases left in between. Here the CDR3 reads CASSLAPGSVTEAFF. The CDR3 DNA is TGCGCCAGCAGCTTGGCTCCGGGTAGTGTGACTGAAGCTTTCTTT.

The V gene is TRBV7-8, the J gene TRBJ1-5; D not resolved. Deletions cut 5 bases from V and 2 bases from J, with 19 bases between. Looked up from germline, CDR1 is SGHVS and CDR2 is FQNEAQ. The CDR3 spans 17 residues. In DNA, the CDR3 is TGTGCCAGCAGCCCCGTAAGTGGGCGCGGGGGCAATCAGCCCCAGCATTTT. Translating it yields CASSPVSGRGGNQPQHF. Combining the CDR3 with reference TRBV7-8 and TRBJ1-5 gives the whole variable domain GAGVSQSPRYKVAKRGQDVALRCDPISGHVSLFWYQQALGQGPEFLTYFQNEAQLDKSGLPSDRFFAERPEGSVSTLKIQRTQQEDSAVYLCASSPVSGRGGNQPQHFGDGTRLSIL.

The CDR3 sequence: CASSPPGTSSYEQFF. CDR3 in DNA: TGTGCCAGCAGTCCTCCTGGGACTAGCAGCTATGAGCAGTTCTTC. The rearrangement links TRBV28 to TRBJ2-1; 9 bases map to TRBD2. The CDR3 consists of 15 residues. Per germline, CDR1 MDHEN and CDR2 SYDVKM. The V and J ends lost 5 bases and 8 bases, in that order; junction bases with no gene match: 10.

This clone was detected only once. Other DNA sequences in this sample translate to the same CDR3. The chain employs TRBV4-1 and TRBJ1-1, with no clear D. Between the trimmed V and J ends, which lost 4 bases and 1 base, there was a span of 7 bases. The CDR3 spans 13 residues. The germline gives CDR1 MGHRA, CDR2 YSYEKL. The CDR3 sequence is CASSRLRNTEAFF. The CDR3 nucleotides read TGCGCCAGCAGCCGTCTGAGGAACACTGAAGCTTTCTTT.

The V and J genes are TRBV7-9 and TRBJ1-1, with D uncertain. Looked up from germline, CDR1 is SEHNR and CDR2 is FQNEAQ (reference sequence). The CDR3 has 14 amino acids. The V end lost 2 bases, the J end lost 7 bases, and 14 bases lay between the germline ends. The CDR3 spells CASSLRGRNFEAFF. CDR3 nucleotide sequence: TGTGCCAGCAGCTTAAGAGGGCGGAATTTTGAAGCTTTCTTT.

This clone was seen a handful of times. The chain has TRBV4-1 and TRBJ2-5, with TRBD2 matching over 9 bases. The germline V gene encodes CDR1 MGHRA and CDR2 YSYEKL. This CDR3 comprises 18 residues. V was pared by 1 base and J by 2 bases, with 11 bases of the junction left unmatched. The CDR3 loop reads CASSQVVAGGRRQETQYF. The CDR3 coding sequence is TGCGCCAGCAGCCAAGTTGTGGCGGGGGGGCGCCGTCAAGAGACCCAGTACTTC.

V usage is TRBV30 and J usage is TRBJ1-3; D gene ambiguous. In germline, CDR1 is GTSNPN, CDR2 SVGIG (reference sequence). Trimming left V 0 bases short and J 2 bases short, with 5 bases between. The CDR3 has 13 amino acids. CDR3 DNA: TGTGCCTGGAGTGTGAATACTGGAAACACCATATATTTT. Protein sequence: CAWSVNTGNTIYF.

This CDR3 reads CASSQVVAGGPYEQYF. As DNA, the CDR3 is TGCGCCAGCAGCCAGGTGGTAGCGGGAGGGCCATACGAGCAGTACTTC. The chain is built from TRBV4-1 and TRBJ2-7, with TRBD2 identical over 11 bases. The CDR3 contains 16 residues. Germline trimming cut 3 bases from V and 4 bases from J; bases unmatched to any gene: 8. In germline, CDR1 is MGHRA, CDR2 YSYEKL.

The V gene is TRBV30, the J gene TRBJ2-2; TRBD2 might be the D (6 bases). Germline assignment: CDR1 GTSNPN and CDR2 SVGIG (reference sequence). V lost 5 bases, J lost 5 bases, and 15 bases lay in between. This CDR3 has 14 amino acids. The CDR3 region has the DNA TGTGCCTGGGCCCCCGGGGGTCGGACCGGGGAGCTGTTTTTT. It is translated as CAWAPGGRTGELFF.

The V and J genes are TRBV7-3 and TRBJ2-1, with 7 nucleotides matching TRBD2. This CDR3 contains 13 residues. Unmatched junction bases numbered 5, after V lost 2 bases and J lost 10 bases. The germline CDR1 and CDR2 sequences are SGHTA and FQGTGA. The CDR3 spells CASSLWGRDEQFF. The CDR3 coding sequence is TGTGCCAGCAGCTTATGGGGGAGGGACGAGCAGTTCTTC.

CDR3 protein: CASSVSNTEAFF. Written as DNA, the CDR3 is TGTGCCAGCAGTGTCAGCAACACTGAAGCTTTCTTT. V and J are TRBV2 and TRBJ1-1; no firm D call. The V gene's germline CDR1 is SNHLY and CDR2 FYNNEI. V lost 4 bases and J 2 bases, leaving 5 bases between the germline ends. CDR3 length: 12 residues.

The chain carries TRBV19 and TRBJ2-7, with D maybe TRBD2 (6 bases). This CDR3 is 12 amino acids long. CDR1 is LNHDA and CDR2 is SQIVND in the germline V gene (reference sequence). The V end was cut by 3 bases, the J end by 4 bases, with 7 bases between. The CDR3: CASSMGGYEQYF. DNA for the CDR3: TGTGCCAGTAGTATGGGAGGTTACGAGCAGTACTTC.

This rearrangement joins TRBV11-1 to TRBJ1-2, with D uncertain. CDR1 and CDR2 (germline): SGHAT, FQDESV (reference sequence). CDR3 size: 15 residues. The ends were cut back, 3 bases at V and 1 base at J, with 12 bases in the middle. CDR3 region: CASSFIADGNYGYTF. CDR3 DNA: TGTGCCAGCAGCTTTATAGCCGACGGTAACTATGGCTACACCTTC.

This rearrangement joins TRBV7-9 to TRBJ1-1; TRBD1 might be the D (5 bases). The CDR3 extends over 14 amino acids. Germline loops: CDR1 SEHNR, CDR2 FQNEAQ (reference sequence). Trimming stripped 3 bases from V and 1 base from J, with 9 bases between. The CDR3 spells CASSLAGRNTEAFF. In DNA, the CDR3 is TGTGCCAGCAGCTTGGCAGGGAGGAACACTGAAGCTTTCTTT.

Written as DNA, the CDR3 is TGTGCCAGCAGCTTAGGGGGGCAGGGTATGGAGACCCAGTACTTC. This gives the protein CASSLGGQGMETQYF. The chain is built from TRBV13 and TRBJ2-5; D is possibly TRBD1 (5 bases). Germline V gene lookup returns CDR1 PRHDT and CDR2 FYEKMQ (reference sequence). Trimming left V 0 bases short and J 5 bases short, with 13 bases between. The CDR3 extends over 15 amino acids.

Written as DNA, the CDR3 is TGCGCCAGCAGCTTTTCGGGACAGACGTCCTACGAGCAGTACTTC. Protein product: CASSFSGQTSYEQYF. The rearrangement uses TRBV5-1 and TRBJ2-7; 7 bases match TRBD1. Germline V gene sequence: CDR1 SGHRS, CDR2 YFSETQ. This CDR3 spans 15 amino acids. V dropped 2 bases and J dropped 1; count of bases not matched to a gene: 6.

The chain is built from TRBV10-1 and TRBJ1-2, with D unresolved. The CDR3 is 13 amino acids. Trimming removed 8 bases from V and 0 bases from J, with 10 bases in between. Germline lookup yields CDR1 WNHNN and CDR2 SYGVQD (reference sequence). In DNA form, the CDR3 reads TGCGCCAGCTCTACCGGAACTAACTATGGCTACACCTTC. Protein: CASSTGTNYGYTF.